This entry lists 19 T cell receptor beta chains sequenced from one sample in a study of T-cell memory formation after mild COVID-19. TCRdb called the 5' RACE reads again in MiXCR, with one record for every CDR3 protein. The table records 250,000 to 300,000 distinct CDR3 sequences, roughly 17% of them present only once. Source material: PBMCs or a T cell subset sorted from them (not recorded which). Source of these receptors: a man younger than 30 who had mild COVID-19 (a few samples of this study predate the infection). Cell type and time point are not known.

The chain carries TRBV6-6 and TRBJ1-4, with TRBD1 identical over 7 bases. This CDR3 has 14 amino acids. Per germline, CDR1 MNHNY and CDR2 SVGAGI (reference sequence). The V gene end was trimmed by 6 bases and the J gene end by 8 bases; junction bases not matched to a gene: 9. In DNA, the CDR3 is TGTGCCAGCAGCCCCTGGGCAGGGGGAGAAAAACTGTTTTTT. It encodes CASSPWAGGEKLFF.

The chain links TRBV7-2 to TRBJ1-1; no reliable D call. V was cut by 1 base and J by 2 bases, with 11 bases left in between. The CDR3 has 15 amino acids. Germline CDR1 reads SGHTA; CDR2 reads FQGNSA. The CDR3 spells CASSLVPEVNTEAFF. As DNA, the CDR3 is TGTGCCAGCAGCTTAGTGCCGGAGGTCAACACTGAAGCTTTCTTT.

This clonotype was detected a few times. V usage is TRBV5-1 and J usage is TRBJ1-2; TRBD1 matches at 8 bases. V was clipped by 3 bases and J by 3 bases; unmatched bases: 4. CDR3 length: 14 residues. Germline values: CDR1 SGHRS, CDR2 YFSETQ. The CDR3 region is CASSSQGQDYGYTF. As DNA, the CDR3 is TGCGCCAGCAGCTCACAGGGACAGGACTATGGCTACACCTTC.

The table lists this clonotype with a few counts. The gene calls are TRBV7-3 and TRBJ2-7; weak D call: TRBD1 (5 bases). CDR1 and CDR2 (germline): SGHTA, FQGTGA. Trimming cost V 9 bases and J 6 bases, with 9 bases left between them. The CDR3 consists of 10 residues. The chain's CDR3 is CARRQCEQYF. In DNA, the CDR3 is TGTGCCAGGAGACAGTGCGAGCAGTACTTC.

This clonotype was observed a handful of times. The chain uses TRBV4-3 and TRBJ1-1, with D uncertain. The V end was cut by 0 bases, the J end by 8 bases, with 16 bases between. CDR1 and CDR2 from the germline V gene are LGHNA and YSLEER. CDR3 length: 15 residues. CDR3 DNA sequence: TGCGCCAGCAGCCAAGATGACGCGATCGGCCGCGAAGCTTTCTTT. This codes for CASSQDDAIGREAFF.

This clonotype has a handful of counts. This chain links TRBV7-3 with TRBJ2-7, with TRBD1 identical over 9 bases. V dropped 4 bases and J dropped 5; count of bases not matched to a gene: 6. This CDR3 contains 14 residues. Germline CDR1 is SGHTA and CDR2 is FQGTGA. In nucleotides, the CDR3 is TGTGCCAGCAGCTCGTGGGACAGGGCGGACGAGCAGTACTTC. This encodes CASSSWDRADEQYF.

This rearrangement joins TRBV7-2 to TRBJ2-1, with 7 bases matching TRBD1. V trimming: 4 bases; J trimming: 4 bases; junction bases outside the gene matches: 4. This CDR3 has 14 residues. Per germline, CDR1 SGHTA and CDR2 FQGNSA. Written as DNA, the CDR3 is TGTGCCAGCAGCTATGACAGGGCGTACAATGAGCAGTTCTTC. Translating it yields CASSYDRAYNEQFF. The full variable domain, its missing parts supplied by reference TRBV7-2 and TRBJ2-1, is GAGVSQSPSNKVTEKGKDVELRCDPISGHTALYWYRQSLGQGLEFLIYFQGNSAPDKSGLPSDRFSAERTGGSVSTLTIQRTQQEDSAVYLCASSYDRAYNEQFFGPGTRLTVL.

The CDR3 protein is CASSYSSGQGESNQPQHF. CDR3 bases: TGTGCCAGCAGTTACTCGTCGGGGCAGGGGGAAAGCAATCAGCCCCAGCATTTT. The genes are TRBV6-2 or TRBV6-3 and TRBJ1-5; 7 bases match TRBD1. The CDR3 covers 18 residues. CDR1 and CDR2 (germline): MNHEY, SVGEGT. Trimming removed 0 bases from V and 1 base from J; junction bases left unmatched: 9.

This clonotype occurred a few times. This chain connects TRBV20-1 to TRBJ2-7; TRBD1 matches 9 bases. CDR3 length: 13 residues. Trimming removed 3 bases from V and 5 bases from J; junction bases left unmatched: 5. Germline CDR1 reads DFQATT; CDR2 reads SNEGSKA (reference sequence). CDR3 in amino acids: CSARGGTGNEQYF. For the CDR3, the DNA is TGCAGTGCTAGGGGCGGGACAGGGAACGAGCAGTACTTC.

The chain recombines TRBV7-8 with TRBJ2-1, with no clear D. Deletions cut 7 bases from V and 6 bases from J, with 16 bases between. The CDR3 sequence is 14 residues long. CDR1 is SGHVS and CDR2 is FQNEAQ in the germline V gene. CDR3 coding DNA: TGTGCCAGCACCCCCTCTGGGCCAGGCAATGAGCAGTTCTTC. Amino acid sequence: CASTPSGPGNEQFF. The full variable domain, in which reference TRBV7-8 and TRBJ2-1 provide the parts outside the CDR3, is GAGVSQSPRYKVAKRGQDVALRCDPISGHVSLFWYQQALGQGPEFLTYFQNEAQLDKSGLPSDRFFAERPEGSVSTLKIQRTQQEDSAVYLCASTPSGPGNEQFFGPGTRLTVL.

This clonotype appeared a few times. DNA of the CDR3: TGTGCCAGTAGTATACAGTCGACAGGGGGCTATGGCTACACCTTC. Residues: CASSIQSTGGYGYTF. This chain uses TRBV19 with TRBJ1-2, with 9 bases lining up with TRBD1. V lost 2 bases and J lost 4; bases outside the gene matches: 5. Looked up from germline, CDR1 is LNHDA and CDR2 is SQIVND (reference sequence). The CDR3 is made up of 15 amino acids.

The V gene is TRBV6-5, the J gene TRBJ1-2, with D unresolved. The germline CDR1 and CDR2 sequences are MNHEY and SVGAGI. The CDR3 totals 14 residues. The V end was cut by 0 bases, the J end by 8 bases, with 13 bases between. The CDR3 DNA reads as TGTGCCAGCAGTTACTCCGTCAGGACGGGAGGCTACACCTTC. Translated: CASSYSVRTGGYTF.

This clonotype was found a few times. This rearrangement joins TRBV29-1 to TRBJ2-1; tentative D call: TRBD2 (6 bases). In germline, CDR1 is SQVTM, CDR2 ANQGSEA. V was cut by 3 bases and J by 10 bases, with 10 bases left in between. The CDR3 consists of 11 residues. Here the CDR3 DNA reads TGCAGCGTTGAGGAGGGTTTCGAGCAGTTCTTC. This gives the protein CSVEEGFEQFF.

This chain joins TRBV5-1 and TRBJ2-6, with 9 bases aligning to TRBD1. The ends lost 4 bases at V and 0 bases at J; junction bases unmatched: 5. The germline V gene has CDR1 SGHRS and CDR2 YFSETQ. The CDR3 length is 17 residues. The CDR3 protein is CASSRTGAGSGANVLTF. CDR3 bases: TGCGCCAGCAGCCGGACAGGGGCCGGCTCTGGGGCCAACGTCCTGACTTTC.

The J gene is TRBJ2-2, the V gene TRBV5-1; 9 bases fit TRBD1. The junction had 10 bases not matched to a gene; V was cut back by 4 bases and J by 6 bases. The germline V gene encodes CDR1 SGHRS and CDR2 YFSETQ. The CDR3 runs 16 residues. The CDR3 sequence is CASSVQQGAVAGELFF. The CDR3 DNA reads as TGCGCCAGCAGCGTCCAACAGGGGGCCGTGGCCGGGGAGCTGTTTTTT.

This clonotype occurred many times. The chain combines TRBV7-6 with TRBJ2-1, with 11 bases matching TRBD2. CDR3 length: 15 residues. J gave up 10 bases and V 5 bases, and 10 bases lay outside the gene matches. Germline V gene sequence: CDR1 SGHVS, CDR2 FNYEAQ. This CDR3 is CASSLPASGGLEQFF. The CDR3 nucleotides are TGTGCCAGCAGCCTGCCGGCTAGCGGGGGGTTGGAGCAGTTCTTC.

The gene calls are TRBV7-2 and TRBJ1-5; D is ambiguous. Trimming took 1 base from V and 4 from J, leaving 8 bases between them. The V gene's germline CDR1 is SGHTA and CDR2 FQGNSA. The CDR3 sequence is 14 residues long. The CDR3 coding sequence is TGTGCCAGCAGCTTAGGGTGGGGAAATCAGCCCCAGCATTTT. Translated, it gives CASSLGWGNQPQHF.

This clonotype appeared a few times. The chain combines TRBV10-3 with TRBJ1-3; 7 bases match TRBD1. CDR3 length: 13 residues. Germline lookup yields CDR1 ENHRY and CDR2 SYGVKD. V lost 5 bases, J lost 8 bases, and 6 bases stayed unmatched. The CDR3 loop reads CAISRTGRDTIYF. The CDR3 DNA reads as TGTGCCATCAGTAGGACAGGTCGGGACACCATATATTTT.

The sample holds many counts of this clonotype. The genes are TRBV5-1 and TRBJ2-3; 8 positions agree with TRBD2. This CDR3 is 14 amino acids long. Germline lookup yields CDR1 SGHRS and CDR2 YFSETQ. J gave up 6 bases and V 7 bases, and 10 bases lay outside the gene matches. The CDR3: CASRTGGRWDTQYF. The DNA for the CDR3 is TGCGCCAGCCGGACGGGGGGGCGATGGGATACGCAGTATTTT.